This TCR beta chain was identified in a study of blood T cell repertoires in COVID-19. Generated by immunoSEQ multiplex PCR, the TCRdb table keeps only in-frame clones and is missing some. This sample has approximately 380,000 clones; 70% to 90% occur once, and the top ten carry 1.2%. The sequenced material came from PBMCs or T cells enriched from blood (not recorded which). The receptor was isolated from a woman aged 18-35 years who had recovered from COVID-19.

DNA for the CDR3: TGCGCCAGCAGCCAAGCGTCTGGCGGGGGAGGGTCCTACGAGCAGTACTTC. This codes for CASSQASGGGGSYEQYF. The J gene is TRBJ2-7, the V gene TRBV4-1, with TRBD2 matching 7 bases. The CDR3 sequence is 17 residues long. The junction had 10 bases not matched to a gene; V was cut back by 1 base and J by 1 base. CDR1 is MGHRA and CDR2 is YSYEKL in the germline V gene.